This T cell receptor beta chain derives from a study of cytomegalovirus exposure and HLA in healthy donors (dated by TCRdb to the late 2010s). With respect to the entire study: In an earlier analysis of 550 to 750 of the donors, 276 Gb of sequence data and some 100 million unique TCR beta sequences from roughly 180 million T cells were reported. Roughly 300 gigabases of sequencing data and approximately 92 million unique TCR sequences made up an early release that covered 640 HLA-typed donors. The genetic ancestry cluster associated with self-reported Caucasian donors included about four fifths of the 300 to 400 genotyped donors. The study aimed to test whether cataloging public T cell receptors could reveal signatures of past pathogen exposure. The study used immunosequencing to profile the T cell repertoires of 600 to 850 subjects and linked those repertoires to cytomegalovirus serostatus. In addition to the first cohort of hundreds of subjects, a separate validation cohort of 120 different subjects was used. To predict cytomegalovirus infection status, the study brought together high-throughput TCR immunosequencing, statistical association of individual TCRs with disease status, and machine learning. A later analysis re-analyzed previously published TCR beta repertoires from roughly 690 donors and added high-resolution HLA genotyping to study TCR occurrence patterns. The later analysis used no new phenotypic data to find candidate immune exposures, relying instead on TCR beta sequences and their occurrence across donors. An earlier analysis of 450 to 750 of the donors used high-throughput TCR beta sequencing to judge whether each TCR beta V gene segment behaved as functional or pseudogenic. Donor age, sex, ethnicity and CMV serostatus were compiled alongside the repertoire data. Genome-wide SNP genotypes for about 60% of the 666 donors were used in a later genetic analysis, which treated that subset as a discovery cohort. All discovery cohort repertoires had been generated on a single sequencing platform. Both class I and class II loci were covered by HLA typing, at four-digit resolution. Typing coverage differed by locus: A, B, C, DRB1 and DQB1 were typed in roughly 620-630 donors, DQA1 in around 500, DPA1 in some 600, and DPB1 in roughly 470. About five DR-DQ haplotypes were treated as single units for association and clustering because of strong linkage in the cohort. On average, around 240,000 unique TCR beta nucleotide sequences were sequenced per donor among 398 genotyped donors of the cohort, with approximately 18% of those sequences being non-productive. Overall results and qualifications from the work: In a later analysis, several top co-occurrence clusters were reported to appear linked to parvovirus B19, influenza, CMV and Epstein-Barr virus. According to a later genetic analysis, donors in an Asian-associated ancestry cluster had fewer N-insertions in productive TCRs than the roughly 700-donor mean. Across donors, most TCR sequences were observed very rarely, whereas some public TCRs were present in many individuals. Specific HLA alleles were associated with 16,951 TCR beta sequences at a false discovery rate of 0.05 in a later analysis. A further reported finding was that TCR beta sequences accurately predicted the HLA-A and HLA-B alleles for most subjects in the first cohort. An association between a missense DCLRE1C variant and V-gene and J-gene trimming of TCR beta chains was found in a later genetic analysis and replicated in an independent cohort. An earlier analysis of roughly 570 of the donors showed that most TCR beta V segments appeared in productive rearrangements either about 87% or about 30% of the time, which broadly matched IMGT annotations. The presence/absence analyses assumed that sequencing depth was roughly uniform across donors, and that assumption may not be true. Because counts were too low, roughly 17 rarely observed V segments, including chromosome 9 orphons, were left out of the earlier analysis of about 500 of the donors. Correlated functional status among segregating V segments might be attributable to linkage disequilibrium, but an unknown experimental factor could not be ruled out. When HLA alleles, especially DR and DQ, strongly co-occurred, TCR associations were difficult to assign to individual alleles. CMV serostatus was the only immune exposure information available for the cohort. Most CMV-associated TCR beta chains appeared to be HLA-restricted in a later analysis, and the HLA associations seemed to be driven largely by CMV exposure. Three of the identified cytomegalovirus-associated TCR beta chains were confirmed in vitro to be specific for cytomegalovirus antigens. Compared with equally common non-associated chains, HLA-associated TCR beta chains in a later analysis were more clonally expanded and had lower generation probabilities. A group of highly shared sequence variants was considered likely to be a technical artifact of the sequencing pipeline. This cohort had only TCR beta chains sequenced, and the lack of alpha or paired-chain data limited which features could be detected. A later analysis found that TCR association rates varied across HLA loci, with DRB1 alleles showing the most associated TCRs and HLA-C alleles the fewest. In both the original and validation cohorts, the classifier was reported to diagnose cytomegalovirus status with high specificity and sensitivity. Because the 87-base-pair reads could not distinguish some IMGT-functional V segments, including TRBV6-2 and TRBV6-3, those segments were excluded. Because HLA typing was unavailable for some donors at each locus, only the typed subset was used in association tests. It was suggested by the authors that the approach could potentially be generalized to other disease states and immunological phenotypes. In the study, some 180 TCR beta chains were listed as associated with cytomegalovirus.

Library preparation was by the immunoSEQ multiplex PCR assay. For the multiplex PCR, a mixture combining 60 forward primers for TCR Vbeta segments and 13 reverse primers for TCR Jbeta segments was used. The CDR3 region of rearranged TCR beta genes was amplified from genomic DNA by a multiplex PCR assay. On the Illumina HiSeq System, the amplified TCR beta libraries were sequenced as 87-base-pair reads. Concerning the study's data processing: In a later analysis, tens of millions of unique TCR beta chains were counted across the approximately 620 repertoires, and roughly 10 million of these chains were shared by at least two donors. A nearest-neighbor algorithm error-corrected the raw reads and collapsed the reads into unique sequences, merging closely related sequences to remove PCR and sequencing errors. Alignment of CDR3 sequences to IMGT reference sequences was used to assign V, D and J gene segments. For a sequence to be retained, a match of at least six nucleotides was required to both a V gene segment and a J gene segment. A rearrangement was called productive if the CDR3 had no stop codons and remained in frame with V and J, and every other rearrangement was called non-productive. Following IMGT convention, CDR3 was defined as the stretch from the second conserved V-encoded cysteine up to the conserved J-encoded phenylalanine. In an earlier analysis of approximately 500 of the donors, sequences lacking an unambiguous match to a single V gene segment were excluded. An earlier analysis of a few hundred of the donors classified V segments as functional when productive rearrangements were above 56.7% and as segregating when the standard deviation between donors was above 5%. A statistical classification framework was developed to diagnose cytomegalovirus status using the catalog of TCR beta chain sequences. In a later analysis, TCR nucleotide sequences were compared against IMGT/GENE-DB human TR gene sequences so that V and J genes could be assigned. The TCRdist pipeline was used in a later analysis to assign CDR3 sequences and most-parsimonious VDJ recombination scenarios. In a later analysis, each TCR beta chain was defined by its CDR3 amino acid sequence together with its V-gene family, and reads without a unique V-gene family were excluded. As a way to deal with suspected cross-contamination and a sequencing artifact, a later analysis dropped 592 nucleotide sequences that were highly shared and had low generation probability. A later analysis calculated a clonal expansion index for each public chain from normalized within-repertoire ranks of inferred template counts. In a later analysis, generation probabilities were computed using a VDJ recombination model fitted to out-of-frame rearrangements, and the results were checked against IGoR. In a later analysis, hypergeometric tests were used to score TCR-TCR, TCR-HLA and TCR-CMV co-occurrence, with a repertoire-size bias correction applied to TCR pairs. A later analysis estimated false discovery rates by permuting HLA or CMV assignments 20 times. In a later analysis, co-occurring TCRs were grouped using DBSCAN, with TCRdist sequence similarity added in when clustering inside HLA-allele-positive subsets. Co-occurrence clustering excluded repertoires with fewer than 30,000 or more than 120,000 public chains, plus five with anomalous nucleotide sharing. What TCRdb holds here is the immuneACCESS table cut down to in-frame rearrangements. Part of the clones is not present; checked against another copy, under half of the missing clones reflect an unresolved V gene, and the others are unexplained. Clone size and the V and J calls come from that table; the DNA yielded D and trimming. Here the sample has some 84,000 clones; around four fifths occur a single time. The ten largest account for roughly 2% of the sample.

The cohort consisted of hundreds of healthy bone marrow donors. At the time of sampling, every cohort member was nominally healthy, though immune exposures that went unrecorded were likely present. The donor was CMV seronegative and was included in the group of around 320 seronegative cohort members. A peripheral blood sample was provided by each donor, and peripheral blood mononuclear cells were used for TCR beta sequencing. The Qiagen DNeasy Blood Extraction Kit was used to extract genomic DNA from the blood cell samples. This clone was found once. No cognate antigen has been identified for it. Within one base of it there is no much larger clone, and no base qualities were kept. There are 15 amino acids in the CDR3, from cysteine to phenylalanine inclusive. Only the CDR3 DNA is retained, 45 bases long and in frame from the first base. The CDR1 and CDR2 encoded by the germline V gene (reference sequence) are PRHDT and FYEKMQ. The germline V end is reduced by 4 bases and the J end by 4 bases; junction bases left unmatched: 9.

This TCR came from a boy younger than 18 in good health and CMV-seronegative. The sequence links TRBV13 to TRBJ2-7; TRBD2 agrees with 8 junctional bases. Sequenced sample: PBMCs. The CDR3 region: CASSSVAGLRYEQYF. The nucleotide sequence reads as follows: TGTGCCAGCAGCTCCGTAGCGGGGTTGAGGTACGAGCAGTACTTC.